The clone carrying this T cell receptor (beta chain) showed up just a few times. Produced via immunoSEQ multiplex PCR; TCRdb's table is partial and in-frame only. The sample gives about 81,000 clones, around 92% of which show up once; roughly 2% is in the top ten. V lost 3 bases to trimming and J lost 1 base, with 22 bases between them. Looked up from germline, CDR1 is WNHNN and CDR2 is SYGVQD (reference sequence). CDR3 length: 19 amino acids. The data are from a study of blood T cell repertoires in COVID-19. The sequencing input was peripheral blood. The chain employs TRBV10-1 and TRBJ1-5, with D possibly TRBD1 on 5 matching bases. The origin of this receptor is a woman aged 50 to 60 in a cohort sampled during active COVID-19. CDR3 in DNA: TGCGCCAGCAGTGACGAGGTAGGGGTTTTCGCGATCAGCAATCAGCCCCAGCATTTT. Its translation: CASSDEVGVFAISNQPQHF.